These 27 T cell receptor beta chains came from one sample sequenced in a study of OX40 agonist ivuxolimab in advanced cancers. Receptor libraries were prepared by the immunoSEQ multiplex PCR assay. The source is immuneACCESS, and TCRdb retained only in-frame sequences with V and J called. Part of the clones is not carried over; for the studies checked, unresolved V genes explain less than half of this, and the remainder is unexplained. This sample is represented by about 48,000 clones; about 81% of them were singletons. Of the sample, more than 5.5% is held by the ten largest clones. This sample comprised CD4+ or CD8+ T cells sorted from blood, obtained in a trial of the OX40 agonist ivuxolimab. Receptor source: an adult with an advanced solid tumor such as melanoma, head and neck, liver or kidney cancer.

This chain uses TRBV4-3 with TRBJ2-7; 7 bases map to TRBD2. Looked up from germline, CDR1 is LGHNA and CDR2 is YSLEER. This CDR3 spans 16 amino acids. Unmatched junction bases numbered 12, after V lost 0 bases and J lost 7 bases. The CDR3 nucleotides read TGCGCCAGCAGCCAAGAATTTAGCGGGTCGCCCTGGGAGCAGTACTTC. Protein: CASSQEFSGSPWEQYF.

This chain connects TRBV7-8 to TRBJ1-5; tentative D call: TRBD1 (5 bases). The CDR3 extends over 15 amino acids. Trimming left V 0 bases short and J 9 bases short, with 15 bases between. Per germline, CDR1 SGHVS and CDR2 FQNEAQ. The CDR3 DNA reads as TGTGCCAGCAGCTTAGCCGCGGGGGTACTTCGGCCCCAGCATTTT. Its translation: CASSLAAGVLRPQHF.

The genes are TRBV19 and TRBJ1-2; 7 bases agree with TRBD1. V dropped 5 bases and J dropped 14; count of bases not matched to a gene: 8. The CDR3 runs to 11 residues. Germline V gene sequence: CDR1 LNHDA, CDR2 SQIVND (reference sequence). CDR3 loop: CASSLGQDRTF. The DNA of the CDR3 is TGTGCCAGTAGTCTTGGACAGGATCGTACCTTC.

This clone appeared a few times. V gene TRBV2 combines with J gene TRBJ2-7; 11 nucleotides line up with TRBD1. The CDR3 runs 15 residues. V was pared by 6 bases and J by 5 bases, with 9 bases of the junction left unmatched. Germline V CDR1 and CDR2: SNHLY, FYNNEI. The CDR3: CASSAGTGGIDEQYF. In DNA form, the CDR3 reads TGTGCCAGCAGCGCCGGGACAGGGGGGATCGACGAGCAGTACTTC.

As DNA, the CDR3 is TGTGCCAGCAGCGTAGGGGAGGGGGCTTCTTACAATGAGCAGTTCTTC. This gives the protein CASSVGEGASYNEQFF. The chain couples TRBV9 to TRBJ2-1; D tentatively fits TRBD1 or TRBD2 (7 bases each). The CDR3 loop spans 16 amino acids. Trimming left V 0 bases short and J 4 bases short, with 14 bases between. The germline gives CDR1 SGDLS, CDR2 YYNGEE.

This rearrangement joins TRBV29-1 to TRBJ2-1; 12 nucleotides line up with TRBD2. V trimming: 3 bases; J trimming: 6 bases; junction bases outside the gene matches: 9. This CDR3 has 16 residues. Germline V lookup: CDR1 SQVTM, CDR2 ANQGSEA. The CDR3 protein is CSVDKPGLAGFNEQFF. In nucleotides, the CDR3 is TGCAGCGTTGACAAACCAGGACTAGCGGGATTCAATGAGCAGTTCTTC.

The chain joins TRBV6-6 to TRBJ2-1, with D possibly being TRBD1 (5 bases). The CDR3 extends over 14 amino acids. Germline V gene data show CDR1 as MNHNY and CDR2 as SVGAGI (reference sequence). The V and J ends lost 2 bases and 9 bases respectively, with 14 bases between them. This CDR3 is CASSYNRRMSEQFF. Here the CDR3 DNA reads TGTGCCAGCAGTTACAACAGGCGGATGTCTGAGCAGTTCTTC.

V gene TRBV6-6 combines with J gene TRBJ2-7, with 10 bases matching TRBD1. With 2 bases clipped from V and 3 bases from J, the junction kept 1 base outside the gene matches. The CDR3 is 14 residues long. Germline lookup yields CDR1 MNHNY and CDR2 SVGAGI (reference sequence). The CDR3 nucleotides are TGTGCCAGCAGTTACGGACAGGGGGGCTACGAGCAGTACTTC. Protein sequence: CASSYGQGGYEQYF.

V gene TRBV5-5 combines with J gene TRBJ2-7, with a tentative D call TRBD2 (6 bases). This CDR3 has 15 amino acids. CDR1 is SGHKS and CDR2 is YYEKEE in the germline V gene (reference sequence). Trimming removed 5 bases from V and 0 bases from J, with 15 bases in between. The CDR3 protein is CASSRAGFNSYEQYF. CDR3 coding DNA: TGTGCCAGCAGTCGCGCGGGGTTCAACTCCTACGAGCAGTACTTC. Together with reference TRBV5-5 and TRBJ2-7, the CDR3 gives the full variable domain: DAGVTQSPTHLIKTRGQQVTLRCSPISGHKSVSWYQQVLGQGPQFIFQYYEKEERGRGNFPDRFSARQFPNYSSELNVNALLLGDSALYLCASSRAGFNSYEQYFGPGTRLTVT.

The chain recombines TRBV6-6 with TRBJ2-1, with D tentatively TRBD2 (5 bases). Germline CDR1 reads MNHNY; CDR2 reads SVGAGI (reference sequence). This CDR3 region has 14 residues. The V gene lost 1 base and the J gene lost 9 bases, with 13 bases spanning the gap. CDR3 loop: CASSYLVFEGEQFF. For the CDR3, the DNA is TGTGCCAGCAGTTACTTGGTTTTTGAGGGTGAGCAGTTCTTC.

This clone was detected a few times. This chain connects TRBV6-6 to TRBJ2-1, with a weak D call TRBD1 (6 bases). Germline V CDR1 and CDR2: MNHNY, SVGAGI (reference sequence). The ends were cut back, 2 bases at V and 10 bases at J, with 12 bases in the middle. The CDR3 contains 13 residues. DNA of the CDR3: TGTGCCAGCAGTTACGAACAGGGTTTGGAGCAGTTCTTC. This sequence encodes CASSYEQGLEQFF.

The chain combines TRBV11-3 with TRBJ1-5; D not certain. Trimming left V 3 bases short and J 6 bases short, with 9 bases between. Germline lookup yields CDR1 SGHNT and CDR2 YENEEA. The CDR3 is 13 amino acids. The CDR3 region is CASSFSGSQPQHF. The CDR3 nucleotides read TGTGCCAGCAGCTTTTCGGGGAGTCAGCCCCAGCATTTT.

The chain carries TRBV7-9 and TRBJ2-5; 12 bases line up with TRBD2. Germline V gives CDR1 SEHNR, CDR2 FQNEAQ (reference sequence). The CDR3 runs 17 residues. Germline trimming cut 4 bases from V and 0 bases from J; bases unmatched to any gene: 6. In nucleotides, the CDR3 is TGTGCCAGCAGCTCGACGGGACTAGCGGGCCACCAAGAGACCCAGTACTTC. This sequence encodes CASSSTGLAGHQETQYF. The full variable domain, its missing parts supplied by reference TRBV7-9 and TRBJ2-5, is DTGVSQNPRHKITKRGQNVTFRCDPISEHNRLYWYRQTLGQGPEFLTYFQNEAQLEKSRLLSDRFSAERPKGSFSTLEIQRTEQGDSAMYLCASSSTGLAGHQETQYFGPGTRLLVL.

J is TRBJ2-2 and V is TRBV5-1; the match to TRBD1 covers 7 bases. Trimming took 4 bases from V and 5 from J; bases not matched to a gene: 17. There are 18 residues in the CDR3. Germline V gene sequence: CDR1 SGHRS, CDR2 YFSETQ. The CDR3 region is CASSLQVSETGYTGELFF. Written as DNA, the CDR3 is TGCGCCAGCAGCCTCCAGGTCTCGGAGACAGGGTATACCGGGGAGCTGTTTTTT.

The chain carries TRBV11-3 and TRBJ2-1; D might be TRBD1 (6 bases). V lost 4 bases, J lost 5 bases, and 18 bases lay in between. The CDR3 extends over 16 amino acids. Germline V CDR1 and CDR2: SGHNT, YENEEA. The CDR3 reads CASSSFTGMADNEQFF. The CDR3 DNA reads TGTGCCAGCAGCTCATTTACAGGGATGGCGGACAATGAGCAGTTCTTC.

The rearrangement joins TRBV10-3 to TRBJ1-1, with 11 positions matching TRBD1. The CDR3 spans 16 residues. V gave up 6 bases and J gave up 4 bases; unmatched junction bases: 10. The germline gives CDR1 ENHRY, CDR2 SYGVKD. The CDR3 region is CAISQRTGGLGTEAFF. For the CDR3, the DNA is TGTGCCATCAGCCAACGGACAGGGGGCTTGGGCACTGAAGCTTTCTTT.

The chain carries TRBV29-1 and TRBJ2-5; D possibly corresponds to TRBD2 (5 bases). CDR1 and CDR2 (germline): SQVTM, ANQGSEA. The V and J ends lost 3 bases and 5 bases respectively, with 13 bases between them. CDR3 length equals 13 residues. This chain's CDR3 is CSVDADPGETQYF. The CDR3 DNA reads TGCAGCGTTGATGCGGACCCGGGGGAGACCCAGTACTTC.

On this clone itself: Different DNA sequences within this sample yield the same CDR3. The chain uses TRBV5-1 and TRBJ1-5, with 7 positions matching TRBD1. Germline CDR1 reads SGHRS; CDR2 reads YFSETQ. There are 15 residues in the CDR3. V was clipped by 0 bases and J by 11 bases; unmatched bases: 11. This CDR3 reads CASSLAGAGGRAQHF. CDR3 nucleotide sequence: TGCGCCAGCAGCTTGGCAGGGGCAGGGGGGCGGGCCCAGCATTTT.

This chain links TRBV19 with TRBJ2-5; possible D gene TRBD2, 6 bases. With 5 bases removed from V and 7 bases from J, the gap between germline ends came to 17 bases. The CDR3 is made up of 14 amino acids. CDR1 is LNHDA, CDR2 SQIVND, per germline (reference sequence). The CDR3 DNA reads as TGTGCCAGTAGTGCCCGTTTCGGGAGTTGGACCCAGTACTTC. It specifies CASSARFGSWTQYF.

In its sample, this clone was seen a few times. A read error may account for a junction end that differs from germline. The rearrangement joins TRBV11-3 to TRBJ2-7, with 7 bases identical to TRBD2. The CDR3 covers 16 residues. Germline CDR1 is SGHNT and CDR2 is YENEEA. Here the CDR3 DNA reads TGTGCCAGCAACTTAGATCTAGCGGATAGCTCCTACGAGCAGTACTTC. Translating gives CASNLDLADSSYEQYF.

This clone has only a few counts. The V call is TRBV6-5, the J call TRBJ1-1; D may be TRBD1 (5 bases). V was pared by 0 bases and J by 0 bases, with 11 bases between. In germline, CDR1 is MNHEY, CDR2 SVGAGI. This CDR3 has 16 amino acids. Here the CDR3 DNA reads TGTGCCAGCAGTTACTCCGGGGACCTCATGAACACTGAAGCTTTCTTT. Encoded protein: CASSYSGDLMNTEAFF.

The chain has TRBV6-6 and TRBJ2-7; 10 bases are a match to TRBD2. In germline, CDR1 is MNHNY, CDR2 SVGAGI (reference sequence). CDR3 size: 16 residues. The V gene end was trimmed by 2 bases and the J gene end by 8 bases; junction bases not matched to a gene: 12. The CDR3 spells CASSYGPYLAGDKQYF. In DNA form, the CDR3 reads TGTGCCAGCAGTTACGGGCCCTATCTAGCGGGAGATAAGCAGTACTTC.

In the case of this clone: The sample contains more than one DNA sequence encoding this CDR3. The CDR3 bases are TGTGCCTGGAGTGGCAGTTACGAGCAGTACTTC. Amino acids: CAWSGSYEQYF. The V gene is TRBV30, the J gene TRBJ2-7, with no clear D. CDR1 is GTSNPN, CDR2 SVGIG, per germline (reference sequence). The germline V and J ends were trimmed by 1 base and 4 bases, with 5 bases remaining between them. This CDR3 is 11 amino acids long.

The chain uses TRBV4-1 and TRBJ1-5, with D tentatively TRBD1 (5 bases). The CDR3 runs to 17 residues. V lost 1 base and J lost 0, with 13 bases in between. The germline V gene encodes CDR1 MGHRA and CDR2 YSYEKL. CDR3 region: CASSQGLWGNSNQPQHF. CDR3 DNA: TGCGCCAGCAGCCAAGGGCTTTGGGGGAATAGCAATCAGCCCCAGCATTTT.

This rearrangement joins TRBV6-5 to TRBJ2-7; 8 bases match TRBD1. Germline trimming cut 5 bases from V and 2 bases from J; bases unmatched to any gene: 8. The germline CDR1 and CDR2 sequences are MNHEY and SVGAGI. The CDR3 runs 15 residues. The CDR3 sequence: CASSTEGQGTYEQYF. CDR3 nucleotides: TGTGCCAGCAGTACGGAAGGACAGGGAACCTACGAGCAGTACTTC.

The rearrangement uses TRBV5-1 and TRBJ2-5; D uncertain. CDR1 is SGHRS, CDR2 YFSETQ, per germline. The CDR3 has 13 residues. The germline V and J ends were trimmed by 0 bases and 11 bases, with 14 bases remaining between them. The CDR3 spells CASSLEPSREQYF. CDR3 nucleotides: TGCGCCAGCAGCTTGGAGCCTAGTCGAGAGCAGTACTTC.

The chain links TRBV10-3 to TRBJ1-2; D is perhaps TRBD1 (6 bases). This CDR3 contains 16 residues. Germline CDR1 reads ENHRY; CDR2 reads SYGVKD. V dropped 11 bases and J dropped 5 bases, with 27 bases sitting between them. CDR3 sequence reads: CAVATTGRGALYGYTF. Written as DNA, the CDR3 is TGTGCCGTAGCAACGACAGGTAGAGGGGCTTTATATGGCTACACCTTC.